These 11 T cell receptor beta chains were sequenced from one sample in a study of identical twins. TCRdb called the 5' RACE reads again in MiXCR, with one record for every CDR3 protein. The sample lists fewer than 350,000 distinct CDR3 sequences, more than 6.5% seen once, with less than 2.5% in the top ten. These data also formed part of another study, on yellow fever vaccine responses in identical twins.

The sample was memory (CD45RO+) T cells sorted from blood. The source is a woman under 30 in good health.

This clonotype was counted a few times. The rearrangement links TRBV4-1 to TRBJ2-7, with 7 nucleotides matching TRBD2. Losses at the gene ends were 0 bases for V and 2 bases for J; bases not matched to a gene: 4. This CDR3 region has 15 residues. Looked up from germline, CDR1 is MGHRA and CDR2 is YSYEKL. CDR3 residues: CASSQELALTYEQYF. In DNA, the CDR3 is TGCGCCAGCAGCCAAGAACTAGCGCTCACCTACGAGCAGTACTTC.

As to this clonotype: A much larger clone lies a single base off, so this may be a read error. The chain combines TRBV7-6 with TRBJ2-7, with D possibly TRBD2 on 6 matching bases. V was cut by 5 bases and J by 2 bases, with 7 bases left in between. The CDR3 contains 12 residues. Germline values: CDR1 SGHVS, CDR2 FNYEAQ. Here the CDR3 DNA reads TGTGCCAGCAGCCCGGGGGCCTACGAGCAGTACTTC. It translates to CASSPGAYEQYF.

This clonotype was detected only a few times. This chain links TRBV4-1 with TRBJ1-4; 10 bases agree with TRBD1. V was pared by 4 bases and J by 0 bases, with 5 bases of the junction left unmatched. The CDR3 consists of 17 residues. The germline gives CDR1 MGHRA, CDR2 YSYEKL. Written as DNA, the CDR3 is TGCGCCAGCAGCCCTCGGGACAGGGGAGCAACTAATGAAAAACTGTTTTTT. This encodes CASSPRDRGATNEKLFF.

The table lists this clonotype with many counts. The rearrangement uses TRBV12-3 or TRBV12-4 and TRBJ1-5; D not certain. The CDR3 covers 13 residues. V lost 4 bases, J lost 3 bases, and 7 bases lay in between. Written as DNA, the CDR3 is TGTGCCAGCAGTTCCAGGCCCAATCAGCCCCAGCATTTT. It codes for CASSSRPNQPQHF.

The genes are TRBV19 and TRBJ1-2; tentatively, D is TRBD1 (5 bases). Trimming pared 5 bases from V and 2 bases from J, leaving 18 bases between. This CDR3 has 16 residues. Germline assignment: CDR1 LNHDA and CDR2 SQIVND (reference sequence). Here the CDR3 DNA reads TGTGCCAGTAGTCAATCAGGCGCAGGGAGAAACTATGGCTACACCTTC. This sequence encodes CASSQSGAGRNYGYTF. Based on the CDR3 plus reference TRBV19 and TRBJ1-2, the full variable domain is DGGITQSPKYLFRKEGQNVTLSCEQNLNHDAMYWYRQDPGQGLRLIYYSQIVNDFQKGDIAEGYSVSREKKESFPLTVTSAQKNPTAFYLCASSQSGAGRNYGYTFGSGTRLTVV.

This sequence joins TRBV6-1 and TRBJ2-3, with 10 nucleotides matching TRBD1. CDR3 length equals 14 residues. CDR1 is MNHNS, CDR2 SASEGT, per germline. Trimming at V came to 8 bases and at J to 5 bases, leaving 7 bases not matched to a gene. The CDR3 sequence: CASLTGTGVDTQYF. The CDR3 nucleotides read TGTGCCAGCCTCACCGGGACAGGGGTAGATACGCAGTATTTT.

This clonotype was seen repeatedly, ten times or more. V is TRBV10-3 and J is TRBJ2-7; 11 bases fit TRBD2. Germline V gene data show CDR1 as ENHRY and CDR2 as SYGVKD. The CDR3 is 14 amino acids. V was clipped by 6 bases and J by 3 bases; unmatched bases: 4. The CDR3 here is CAIRGTSGIYEQYF. Here the CDR3 DNA reads TGTGCCATCAGAGGGACTAGCGGCATCTACGAGCAGTACTTC.

Worth noting for this clonotype: This CDR3 is missing its conserved last phenylalanine or tryptophan, likely due to a read error. V gene TRBV5-8 combines with J gene TRBJ2-1; 8 nucleotides match TRBD2. Germline V CDR1 and CDR2: SGHTS, YDEGEE. This CDR3 region has 17 residues. After removal of 7 bases from V and 4 bases from J, the junction contained 16 bases not matched to a gene. The CDR3: CASPRDLSGRVYNEQFL. The CDR3, as DNA: TGTGCCAGCCCCCGGGACCTGAGCGGGAGAGTGTACAATGAGCAGTTCCTC.

This clonotype has a handful of counts. This chain links TRBV20-1 with TRBJ2-3, with 7 bases matching TRBD2. This CDR3 contains 16 residues. V trimming: 0 bases; J trimming: 2 bases; junction bases outside the gene matches: 8. Germline V gives CDR1 DFQATT, CDR2 SNEGSKA (reference sequence). The DNA of the CDR3 is TGCAGTGCTAGAGACCCAGCTGCGGGAGCCACAGATACGCAGTATTTT. Translating it yields CSARDPAAGATDTQYF.

J is TRBJ2-7 and V is TRBV4-1, with TRBD2 matching over 14 bases. V was clipped by 2 bases and J by 6 bases; unmatched bases: 6. CDR3 length equals 16 residues. Looked up from germline, CDR1 is MGHRA and CDR2 is YSYEKL. The CDR3 spells CASSQKGLAGDREQYF. CDR3 DNA sequence: TGCGCCAGCAGCCAAAAGGGACTAGCGGGAGATCGCGAGCAGTACTTC.

The table lists this clonotype with many counts. The rearrangement links TRBV3-1 to TRBJ2-7; D gene ambiguous. Germline-derived CDR1 and CDR2 are LGHDT and YNNKEL (reference sequence). Trimming left V 2 bases short and J 4 bases short, with 6 bases between. CDR3 length: 12 residues. The CDR3 sequence is CASSQHLYEQYF. As DNA, the CDR3 is TGTGCCAGCAGCCAACACTTATACGAGCAGTACTTC.